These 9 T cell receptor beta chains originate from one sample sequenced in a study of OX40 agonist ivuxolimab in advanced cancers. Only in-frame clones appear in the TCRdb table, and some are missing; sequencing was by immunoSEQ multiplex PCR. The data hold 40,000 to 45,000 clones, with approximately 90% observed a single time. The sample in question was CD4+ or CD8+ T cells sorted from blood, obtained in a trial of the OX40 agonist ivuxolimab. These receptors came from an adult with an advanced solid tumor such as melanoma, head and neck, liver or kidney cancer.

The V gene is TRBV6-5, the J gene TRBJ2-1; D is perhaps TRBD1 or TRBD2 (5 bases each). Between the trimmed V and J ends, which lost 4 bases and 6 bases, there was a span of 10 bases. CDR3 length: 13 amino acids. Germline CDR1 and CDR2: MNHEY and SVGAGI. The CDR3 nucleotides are TGTGCCAGCAGTTCCGGGACGCTCAATGAGCAGTTCTTC. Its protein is CASSSGTLNEQFF.

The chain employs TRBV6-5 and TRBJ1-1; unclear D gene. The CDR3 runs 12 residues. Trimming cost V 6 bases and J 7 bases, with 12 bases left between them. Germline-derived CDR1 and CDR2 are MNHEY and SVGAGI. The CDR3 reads CASSGGYGEAFF. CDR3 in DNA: TGTGCCAGCAGCGGAGGGTACGGTGAAGCTTTCTTT.

The DNA for the CDR3 is TGTGCCAGCAGCGCGATGCCTCAGGGGGCCCTCCACTTT. Amino acid sequence: CASSAMPQGALHF. The genes are TRBV7-6 and TRBJ1-6; TRBD1 agrees at 7 bases. The J segment lost 14 bases and the V segment lost 5 bases, leaving 9 bases of the junction unmatched. The CDR3 spans 13 residues. Per the germline V gene, CDR1 is SGHVS and CDR2 is FNYEAQ.

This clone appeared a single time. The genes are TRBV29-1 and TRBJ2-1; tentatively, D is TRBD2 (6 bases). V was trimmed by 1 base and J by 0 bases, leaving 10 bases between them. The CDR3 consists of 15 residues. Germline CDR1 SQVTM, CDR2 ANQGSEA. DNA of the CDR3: TGCAGCGTTGAAGCCGGGACTCACTCCTACAATGAGCAGTTCTTC. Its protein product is CSVEAGTHSYNEQFF.

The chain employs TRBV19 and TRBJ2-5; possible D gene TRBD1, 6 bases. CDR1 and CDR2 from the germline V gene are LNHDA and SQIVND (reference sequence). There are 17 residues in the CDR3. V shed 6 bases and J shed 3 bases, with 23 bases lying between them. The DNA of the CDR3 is TGTGCCAGTAGGCCCCAGGTGGGGACACAGCGAAAAGAGACCCAGTACTTC. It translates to CASRPQVGTQRKETQYF.

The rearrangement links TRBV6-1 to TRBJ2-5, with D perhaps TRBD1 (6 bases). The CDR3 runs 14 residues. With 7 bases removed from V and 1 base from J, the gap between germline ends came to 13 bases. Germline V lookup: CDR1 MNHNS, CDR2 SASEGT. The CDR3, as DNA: TGTGCCAGCACTTCGACAGGACTCCAAGAGACCCAGTACTTC. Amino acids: CASTSTGLQETQYF.

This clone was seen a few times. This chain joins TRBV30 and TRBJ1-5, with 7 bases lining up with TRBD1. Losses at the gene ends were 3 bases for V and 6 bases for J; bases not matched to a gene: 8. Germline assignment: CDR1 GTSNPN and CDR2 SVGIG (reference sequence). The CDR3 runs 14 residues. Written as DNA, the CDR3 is TGTGCCTGGAGCATAGGGACAGTTAGTCAGCCCCAGCATTTT. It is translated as CAWSIGTVSQPQHF.

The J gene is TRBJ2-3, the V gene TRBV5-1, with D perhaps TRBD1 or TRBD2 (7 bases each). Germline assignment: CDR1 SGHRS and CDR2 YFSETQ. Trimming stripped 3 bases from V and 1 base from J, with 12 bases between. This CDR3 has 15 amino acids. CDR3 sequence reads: CASSSRGGGTDTQYF. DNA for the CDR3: TGCGCCAGCAGCTCCAGGGGGGGAGGCACAGATACGCAGTATTTT.

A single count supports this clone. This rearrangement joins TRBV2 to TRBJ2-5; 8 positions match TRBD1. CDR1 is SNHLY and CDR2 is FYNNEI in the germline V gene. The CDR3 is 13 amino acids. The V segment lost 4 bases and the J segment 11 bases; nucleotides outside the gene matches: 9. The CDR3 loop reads CASSAQGAWEQYF. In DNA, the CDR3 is TGTGCCAGCAGTGCTCAGGGGGCATGGGAGCAGTACTTC.